These T cell receptor beta chains were read from a single sample in a study of cytomegalovirus exposure and HLA in healthy donors. Data came from immunoSEQ multiplex PCR; TCRdb stores just in-frame clones and leaves some out. The sample includes some 130,000 clones, roughly two thirds seen only once; the top ten take 1.5% to 2%. What was sequenced was PBMCs. These TCRs come from a man aged 25-45 years in good health and CMV-seropositive. CDR3s include the opening cysteine and the closing phenylalanine or tryptophan. The D gene is left open where the match is weak. A clone size is listed for some rows: how often the clone was seen (once, few, many), or a class if it is expanded.

clone_size: NA
v_call: TRBV5-6
d_call: TRBD2
j_call: TRBJ2-3
cdr3_aa: CASMTGGPADTQYF
cdr3_nt: TGTGCCAGCATGACGGGAGGGCCCGCAGATACGCAGTATTTT

clone_size: NA
v_call: TRBV6-1
d_call: NA
j_call: TRBJ2-3
cdr3_aa: CASSAIPGHSTDTQYF
cdr3_nt: TGTGCCAGCAGTGCAATACCGGGACATTCAACAGATACGCAGTATTTT

clone_size: NA
v_call: TRBV7-9
d_call: TRBD2
j_call: TRBJ2-3
cdr3_aa: CASSSLLGRETVPDTQYF
cdr3_nt: TGTGCCAGCAGCTCACTACTTGGGCGGGAGACGGTCCCAGATACGCAGTATTTT

clone_size: NA
v_call: TRBV10-2
d_call: TRBD1
j_call: TRBJ1-1
cdr3_aa: CASSDLRQGITEAFF
cdr3_nt: TGCGCCAGCAGTGATCTCCGACAGGGGATCACTGAAGCTTTCTTT

clone_size: NA
v_call: TRBV7-7
d_call: NA
j_call: TRBJ2-3
cdr3_aa: CASSLGLTDTQYF
cdr3_nt: TGTGCTAGCAGCTTAGGGCTCACAGATACGCAGTATTTT

clone_size: NA
v_call: TRBV7-8
d_call: NA
j_call: TRBJ2-7
cdr3_aa: CASSSGQHYEQYF
cdr3_nt: TGTGCCAGCAGCTCAGGACAGCACTACGAGCAGTACTTC

clone_size: NA
v_call: TRBV10-3
d_call: NA
j_call: TRBJ2-5
cdr3_aa: CAISAPGGETQYF
cdr3_nt: TGTGCCATCAGTGCGCCAGGGGGGGAGACCCAGTACTTC

clone_size: NA
v_call: TRBV29-1
d_call: TRBD1
j_call: TRBJ2-1
cdr3_aa: CSVEQGYEQFF
cdr3_nt: TGCAGCGTGGAACAGGGGTATGAGCAGTTCTTC

clone_size: once
v_call: TRBV25-1
d_call: NA
j_call: TRBJ2-6
cdr3_aa: CASQGRHASGANVLTF
cdr3_nt: TGTGCCAGCCAAGGTCGACATGCCTCTGGGGCCAACGTCCTGACTTTC

clone_size: NA
v_call: TRBV27
d_call: NA
j_call: TRBJ1-5
cdr3_aa: CASSFESFSPQHF
cdr3_nt: TGTGCCAGCAGTTTTGAAAGCTTCTCACCCCAGCATTTT

clone_size: once
v_call: TRBV7-9
d_call: TRBD1
j_call: TRBJ2-7
cdr3_aa: CASSDRDRGYEQYF
cdr3_nt: TGTGCCAGCAGCGATCGGGACAGGGGTTACGAGCAGTACTTC

clone_size: few
v_call: TRBV30
d_call: NA
j_call: TRBJ2-1
cdr3_aa: CAWGLREFSYNEQFF
cdr3_nt: TGTGCCTGGGGTCTACGGGAATTCTCCTACAATGAGCAATTCTTC

clone_size: NA
v_call: TRBV14
d_call: NA
j_call: TRBJ1-2
cdr3_aa: CASSQVHRGGSYGYTF
cdr3_nt: TGTGCCAGCAGCCAAGTCCACCGGGGGGGCAGCTATGGCTACACCTTC

clone_size: few
v_call: TRBV5-1
d_call: TRBD1
j_call: TRBJ1-5
cdr3_aa: CASSLQDRGFSNQPQHF
cdr3_nt: TGCGCCAGCAGCTTGCAGGACAGGGGCTTTAGCAATCAGCCCCAGCATTTT

clone_size: NA
v_call: TRBV19
d_call: TRBD1
j_call: TRBJ1-5
cdr3_aa: CASSREQGNQPQHF
cdr3_nt: TGTGCCAGTAGTCGAGAACAGGGGAATCAGCCCCAGCATTTT

clone_size: few
v_call: TRBV7-2
d_call: NA
j_call: TRBJ1-1
cdr3_aa: CASSPAGLKAFF
cdr3_nt: TGTGCCAGCAGCCCGGCAGGGTTGAAAGCTTTCTTT

clone_size: once
v_call: TRBV5-1
d_call: TRBD1
j_call: TRBJ2-3
cdr3_aa: CASSSLHRGTDTQYF
cdr3_nt: TGCGCCAGCAGCTCATTACACAGGGGTACAGATACGCAGTATTTT

clone_size: NA
v_call: TRBV10-3
d_call: NA
j_call: TRBJ2-3
cdr3_aa: CAISQGYTDTQYF
cdr3_nt: TGTGCCATCAGCCAGGGTTACACAGATACGCAGTATTTT

clone_size: NA
v_call: TRBV2
d_call: TRBD1
j_call: TRBJ1-4
cdr3_aa: CASRDDRGGLFF
cdr3_nt: TGTGCCAGCAGAGATGACAGGGGAGGGCTGTTTTTT

clone_size: few
v_call: TRBV19
d_call: TRBD1
j_call: TRBJ1-1
cdr3_aa: CASSLYRQGATEAFF
cdr3_nt: TGTGCCAGTAGCCTCTATCGACAGGGGGCCACTGAAGCTTTCTTT

clone_size: once
v_call: TRBV10-3
d_call: NA
j_call: TRBJ1-1
cdr3_aa: CAISESRANTEAFF
cdr3_nt: TGTGCCATCAGTGAGTCGAGGGCTAACACTGAAGCTTTCTTT

clone_size: NA
v_call: TRBV2
d_call: TRBD1
j_call: TRBJ2-5
cdr3_aa: CASSDRAYQETQYF
cdr3_nt: TGTGCCAGCAGCGACAGGGCGTACCAAGAGACCCAGTACTTC

clone_size: NA
v_call: TRBV5-1
d_call: NA
j_call: TRBJ1-2
cdr3_aa: CASSSPYDRNNYGYTF
cdr3_nt: TGCGCCAGCAGCTCCCCATATGACAGGAACAACTATGGCTACACCTTC

clone_size: NA
v_call: TRBV18
d_call: NA
j_call: TRBJ1-1
cdr3_aa: CASSPGQTGAEAFF
cdr3_nt: TGTGCCAGCTCACCAGGACAGACCGGGGCGGAAGCTTTCTTT

clone_size: NA
v_call: TRBV15
d_call: TRBD1
j_call: TRBJ2-7
cdr3_aa: CATSREGQGMGEQYF
cdr3_nt: TGTGCCACCAGCAGGGAGGGACAGGGAATGGGCGAGCAGTACTTC

clone_size: NA
v_call: TRBV15
d_call: NA
j_call: TRBJ1-1
cdr3_aa: CATSRVDRLNTEAFF
cdr3_nt: TGTGCCACCAGCAGAGTGGACAGACTGAACACTGAAGCTTTCTTT

clone_size: NA
v_call: TRBV5-1
d_call: NA
j_call: TRBJ2-1
cdr3_aa: CASSQLAVEVKQFF
cdr3_nt: TGCGCCAGCAGCCAACTAGCAGTAGAGGTAAAGCAGTTCTTC

clone_size: once
v_call: TRBV2
d_call: TRBD1
j_call: TRBJ2-5
cdr3_aa: CASSVGTGGETQYF
cdr3_nt: TGTGCCAGCAGTGTGGGGACAGGGGGTGAGACCCAGTACTTC

clone_size: NA
v_call: TRBV18
d_call: NA
j_call: TRBJ1-2
cdr3_aa: CASSPLQGRDGYTF
cdr3_nt: TGTGCCAGCTCACCACTACAGGGAAGGGATGGCTACACCTTC

clone_size: NA
v_call: TRBV5-4
d_call: NA
j_call: TRBJ2-3
cdr3_aa: CASSLAGRGIIMDTQYF
cdr3_nt: TGTGCCAGCAGCTTGGCCGGACGGGGGATCATCATGGATACGCAGTATTTT

clone_size: NA
v_call: TRBV27
d_call: TRBD2
j_call: TRBJ2-1
cdr3_aa: CASSLFGGLNYNEQFF
cdr3_nt: TGTGCCAGCAGTTTGTTCGGGGGACTAAACTACAATGAGCAGTTCTTC

clone_size: NA
v_call: TRBV2
d_call: NA
j_call: TRBJ1-3
cdr3_aa: CASSETGQVGGNTIYF
cdr3_nt: TGTGCCAGCAGTGAAACGGGACAAGTGGGTGGAAACACCATATATTTT

clone_size: NA
v_call: TRBV5-5
d_call: NA
j_call: TRBJ1-2
cdr3_aa: CASSSSLDRGYGYTF
cdr3_nt: TGTGCCAGCAGCTCGAGTCTGGACCGGGGGTATGGCTACACCTTC

clone_size: NA
v_call: TRBV19
d_call: TRBD1
j_call: TRBJ2-2
cdr3_aa: CATLGQAPTGELFF
cdr3_nt: TGTGCCACCCTTGGACAGGCCCCCACCGGGGAGCTGTTTTTT

clone_size: NA
v_call: TRBV6-5
d_call: TRBD1
j_call: TRBJ1-5
cdr3_aa: CASAGQMNQPQHF
cdr3_nt: TGTGCCAGCGCGGGACAGATGAATCAGCCCCAGCATTTT

clone_size: few
v_call: TRBV5-6
d_call: TRBD2
j_call: TRBJ2-7
cdr3_aa: CASSLGLAVYEQYF
cdr3_nt: TGTGCCAGCAGCTTAGGACTAGCGGTCTACGAGCAGTACTTC

clone_size: NA
v_call: TRBV9
d_call: TRBD1
j_call: TRBJ2-1
cdr3_aa: CASSPGTGSYNEQFF
cdr3_nt: TGTGCCAGCAGTCCCGGGACAGGGTCTTACAATGAGCAGTTCTTC

clone_size: few
v_call: TRBV28
d_call: NA
j_call: TRBJ2-3
cdr3_aa: CASSSYLPTSLDTQYF
cdr3_nt: TGTGCCAGCAGTTCTTACCTCCCGACTAGTCTGGATACGCAGTATTTT

clone_size: NA
v_call: TRBV2
d_call: NA
j_call: TRBJ2-7
cdr3_aa: CASRRDLNEQYF
cdr3_nt: TGTGCCAGCAGACGGGATCTCAACGAGCAGTACTTC

clone_size: NA
v_call: TRBV6-5
d_call: NA
j_call: TRBJ1-1
cdr3_aa: CASSPVRPGVPEAFF
cdr3_nt: NA

clone_size: few
v_call: TRBV5-4
d_call: NA
j_call: TRBJ2-3
cdr3_aa: CASSREEDTQYF
cdr3_nt: TGTGCCAGCAGCAGGGAGGAAGATACGCAGTATTTT

clone_size: NA
v_call: TRBV2
d_call: NA
j_call: TRBJ2-3
cdr3_aa: CASSLQGPDTQYF
cdr3_nt: TGTGCCAGCAGTCTTCAGGGGCCAGATACGCAGTATTTT

clone_size: NA
v_call: TRBV9
d_call: TRBD2
j_call: TRBJ2-3
cdr3_aa: CASSPGTSGSSADTQYF
cdr3_nt: TGTGCCAGCAGCCCCGGGACTAGCGGGAGCTCCGCCGATACGCAGTATTTT

clone_size: few
v_call: TRBV19
d_call: NA
j_call: TRBJ2-1
cdr3_aa: CASSIGRAGAYNEQFF
cdr3_nt: TGTGCCAGTAGTATAGGTCGGGCAGGGGCCTACAATGAGCAGTTCTTC

clone_size: many
v_call: TRBV6-5
d_call: NA
j_call: TRBJ2-6
cdr3_aa: CASSYVSGANVLTF
cdr3_nt: TGTGCCAGCAGTTACGTATCTGGGGCCAACGTCCTGACTTTC

clone_size: NA
v_call: TRBV13
d_call: TRBD2
j_call: TRBJ2-7
cdr3_aa: CASSLGILAEHYEQYF
cdr3_nt: TGTGCCAGCAGCTTAGGGATACTAGCGGAGCACTACGAGCAGTACTTC

clone_size: NA
v_call: TRBV19
d_call: NA
j_call: TRBJ1-1
cdr3_aa: CASSTTPEATEAFF
cdr3_nt: TGTGCCAGTAGTACGACACCGGAGGCCACTGAAGCTTTCTTT

clone_size: NA
v_call: TRBV7-8
d_call: TRBD1
j_call: TRBJ1-2
cdr3_aa: CASSLVGPGQGTYGYTF
cdr3_nt: TGTGCCAGCAGCTTAGTCGGGCCAGGACAGGGGACCTATGGCTACACCTTC

clone_size: NA
v_call: TRBV7-2
d_call: TRBD1
j_call: TRBJ2-5
cdr3_aa: CASSPDRDQETQYF
cdr3_nt: TGTGCCAGCAGCCCAGACAGGGACCAAGAGACCCAGTACTTC

clone_size: few
v_call: TRBV2
d_call: NA
j_call: TRBJ2-4
cdr3_aa: CASEPPRGQRYF
cdr3_nt: TGTGCCAGCGAGCCTCCCAGGGGTCAACGGTACTTC